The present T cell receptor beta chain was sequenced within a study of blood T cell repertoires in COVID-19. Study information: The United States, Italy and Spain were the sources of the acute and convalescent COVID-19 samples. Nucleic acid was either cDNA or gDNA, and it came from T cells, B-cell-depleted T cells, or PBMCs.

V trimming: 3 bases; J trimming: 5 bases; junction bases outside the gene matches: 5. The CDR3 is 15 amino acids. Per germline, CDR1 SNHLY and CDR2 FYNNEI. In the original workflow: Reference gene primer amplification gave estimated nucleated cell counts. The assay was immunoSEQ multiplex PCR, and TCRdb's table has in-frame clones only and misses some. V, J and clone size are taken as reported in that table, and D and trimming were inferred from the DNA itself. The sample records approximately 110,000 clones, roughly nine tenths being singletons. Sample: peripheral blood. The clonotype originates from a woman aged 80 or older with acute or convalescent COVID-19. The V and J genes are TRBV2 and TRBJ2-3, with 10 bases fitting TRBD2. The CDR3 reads CASSDLGLAEDTQYF. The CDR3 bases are TGTGCCAGCAGTGATTTAGGACTAGCGGAAGATACGCAGTATTTT.